This passage covers 23 T cell receptor beta chains from one sample sequenced in a study of blood T cell repertoires in COVID-19. The data were produced by immunoSEQ multiplex PCR, yet TCRdb's version contains in-frame clones alone and is incomplete. The sample consists of approximately 68,000 clones, 65% to 90% of them appearing once. Sequences were obtained from peripheral blood. The source of these receptors is a man in his 70s with active or convalescent COVID-19.

The chain carries TRBV28 and TRBJ1-2; D call uncertain. CDR1 and CDR2 from the germline V gene are MDHEN and SYDVKM. This CDR3 comprises 15 residues. The V end lost 5 bases, the J end lost 4 bases, and 17 bases lay between the germline ends. CDR3 DNA: TGTGCCAGCAGTGCCCGGCTGGCGGTAGTCTATGGCTACACCTTC. Amino acids: CASSARLAVVYGYTF.

The chain recombines TRBV6-4 with TRBJ1-5; perhaps TRBD1 as D (5 bases). The V gene's germline CDR1 is MRHNA and CDR2 SNTAGT. The V and J ends lost 6 bases and 4 bases respectively, with 16 bases between them. The CDR3 runs to 15 residues. CDR3 coding DNA: TGTGCCAGCAGCCCCATGGGGGGGACGAATCAGCCCCAGCATTTT. It codes for CASSPMGGTNQPQHF.

The chain links TRBV3-1 (or the pseudogene TRBV3-2) to TRBJ1-1, with 9 bases aligning to TRBD1. The CDR3 has 13 residues. The J segment lost 10 bases and the V segment lost 3 bases, leaving 6 bases of the junction unmatched. Per the germline V gene, CDR1 is LGHDT and CDR2 is YNNKEL (reference sequence). CDR3 nucleotide sequence: TGTGCCAGCAGCCAGGATAACAGGGGGCGAGCTTTCTTT. Its protein product is CASSQDNRGRAFF.

The genes are TRBV28 and TRBJ2-4; 10 positions agree with TRBD1. V gave up 6 bases and J gave up 9 bases; unmatched junction bases: 8. The CDR3 is made up of 14 amino acids. Germline CDR1 MDHEN, CDR2 SYDVKM. The CDR3 here is CASSRTGGMFIQYF. CDR3 in DNA: TGTGCCAGCAGCAGGACAGGGGGTATGTTCATTCAGTACTTC.

This clone has only a few counts. This chain uses TRBV27 with TRBJ1-2, with TRBD1 identical over 9 bases. This CDR3 has 14 amino acids. Germline V gene sequence: CDR1 MNHEY, CDR2 SMNVEV (reference sequence). Trimming at V came to 2 bases and at J to 7 bases, leaving 5 bases not matched to a gene. CDR3 coding DNA: TGTGCCAGCAGTTTAGGGGGACAGGGATTTGGCTACACCTTC. Translating gives CASSLGGQGFGYTF.

This clone came up a few times. The chain links TRBV5-5 to TRBJ2-1, with D unresolved. V was cut by 4 bases and J by 0 bases, with 11 bases left in between. The CDR3 is made up of 15 amino acids. Germline assignment: CDR1 SGHKS and CDR2 YYEKEE (reference sequence). The CDR3 reads CASSLDLPSYNEQFF. The CDR3 DNA follows: TGTGCCAGCAGCCTAGACTTGCCCTCCTACAATGAGCAGTTCTTC.

The chain has TRBV6-5 and TRBJ2-2; TRBD2 agrees at 11 bases. V dropped 5 bases and J dropped 7; count of bases not matched to a gene: 6. This CDR3 comprises 15 residues. The germline CDR1 and CDR2 sequences are MNHEY and SVGAGI. In DNA form, the CDR3 reads TGTGCCAGCAGTAGGCTAGCGGGAGGTGACGGGGAGCTGTTTTTT. Amino acid sequence: CASSRLAGGDGELFF.

V usage is TRBV19 and J usage is TRBJ1-5; D might be TRBD1 (5 bases). The germline gives CDR1 LNHDA, CDR2 SQIVND (reference sequence). V lost 4 bases and J 3 bases, leaving 13 bases between the germline ends. The CDR3 totals 15 residues. The CDR3 DNA is TGTGCCAGTAGTAGATTACAGGAGCTCAATCAGCCCCAGCATTTT. It translates to CASSRLQELNQPQHF. Variable domain in full (rest from reference TRBV19 and TRBJ1-5): DGGITQSPKYLFRKEGQNVTLSCEQNLNHDAMYWYRQDPGQGLRLIYYSQIVNDFQKGDIAEGYSVSREKKESFPLTVTSAQKNPTAFYLCASSRLQELNQPQHFGDGTRLSIL.

V is TRBV5-1 and J is TRBJ1-4; 10 bases are shared with TRBD1. CDR3 length: 14 amino acids. Germline V CDR1 and CDR2: SGHRS, YFSETQ. Trimming removed 9 bases from V and 0 bases from J; junction bases left unmatched: 2. CDR3 DNA: TGCGCCACCGGGACAGGGGCAACTAATGAAAAACTGTTTTTT. This codes for CATGTGATNEKLFF. Using reference TRBV5-1 and TRBJ1-4 for the parts outside the CDR3, the full variable domain is KAGVTQTPRYLIKTRGQQVTLSCSPISGHRSVSWYQQTPGQGLQFLFEYFSETQRNKGNFPGRFSGRQFSNSRSEMNVSTLELGDSALYLCATGTGATNEKLFFGSGTQLSVL.

The gene calls are TRBV5-1 and TRBJ2-1, with 10 bases identical to TRBD1. The junction had 4 bases not matched to a gene; V was cut back by 0 bases and J by 7 bases. Germline lookup yields CDR1 SGHRS and CDR2 YFSETQ. This CDR3 contains 15 residues. The CDR3 DNA reads as TGCGCCAGCAGCTTGGAGGGGACAGGGGCTAATGAGCAGTTCTTC. This gives the protein CASSLEGTGANEQFF.

This rearrangement joins TRBV14 to TRBJ2-1, with 13 bases identical to TRBD2. The CDR3 contains 16 residues. CDR1 SGHDN and CDR2 FVKESK come from the germline V gene. The J segment lost 7 bases and the V segment lost 4 bases, leaving 7 bases of the junction unmatched. CDR3 coding DNA: TGTGCCAGCAGCCCAACGGGACTAGCGGGGACGAATGAGCAGTTCTTC. It translates to CASSPTGLAGTNEQFF.

The chain carries TRBV5-4 and TRBJ2-3, with 8 bases fitting TRBD2. V gave up 0 bases and J gave up 4 bases; unmatched junction bases: 7. The CDR3 loop spans 16 amino acids. CDR1 and CDR2 (germline): SGHNT, YYREEE (reference sequence). The CDR3 DNA reads TGTGCCAGCAGCTTGGGGGGAGCGGGAGCAGCAGATACGCAGTATTTT. It codes for CASSLGGAGAADTQYF.

The rearrangement joins TRBV3-1 (or the pseudogene TRBV3-2) to TRBJ1-1; 12 bases fit TRBD1. Germline loops: CDR1 LGHDT, CDR2 YNNKEL (reference sequence). With V trimmed by 3 bases and J by 6 bases, 5 bases remained unmatched. CDR3 length: 15 amino acids. The CDR3 loop reads CASSQTGTGGSEAFF. The CDR3 coding sequence is TGTGCCAGCAGCCAGACCGGGACAGGGGGCTCTGAAGCTTTCTTT.

The chain uses TRBV30 and TRBJ1-2, with TRBD1 matching over 9 bases. V lost 3 bases, J lost 5 bases, and 7 bases stayed unmatched. Germline values: CDR1 GTSNPN, CDR2 SVGIG (reference sequence). The CDR3 covers 14 residues. The CDR3 DNA follows: TGTGCCTGGAGAAGTACCGGACAGGGGTATGGCTACACCTTC. It encodes CAWRSTGQGYGYTF.

This clone was recorded once. The chain is built from TRBV9 and TRBJ2-6; D may be TRBD1 (5 bases). The CDR3 extends over 17 amino acids. Germline V gives CDR1 SGDLS, CDR2 YYNGEE. V dropped 1 base and J dropped 0 bases, with 11 bases sitting between them. The CDR3 DNA reads TGTGCCAGCAGCGTAACAGCAGGGATCTCTGGGGCCAACGTCCTGACTTTC. It encodes CASSVTAGISGANVLTF.

CDR3 DNA: TGTGCCAGTAGTTGGACATCAGAAGCTTTCTTT. It codes for CASSWTSEAFF. The chain recombines TRBV19 with TRBJ1-1; possibly TRBD1 for D (5 bases). CDR3 size: 11 residues. Per germline, CDR1 LNHDA and CDR2 SQIVND (reference sequence). Trimming shortened V by 5 bases and J by 8 bases, and 9 bases separated the two germline ends.

This clone was found once. This sequence joins TRBV5-1 and TRBJ1-2, with 7 bases matching TRBD1. The CDR3 runs 14 residues. Germline CDR1 reads SGHRS; CDR2 reads YFSETQ. V was pared by 2 bases and J by 1 base, with 2 bases of the junction left unmatched. The CDR3 DNA is TGCGCCAGCAGCTTTGGGACAGATAACTATGGCTACACCTTC. Translation gives CASSFGTDNYGYTF.

The chain joins TRBV7-9 to TRBJ1-5, with D unclear. The V gene lost 1 base and the J gene lost 6 bases, with 10 bases spanning the gap. The CDR3 loop spans 14 amino acids. Looked up from germline, CDR1 is SEHNR and CDR2 is FQNEAQ (reference sequence). In DNA, the CDR3 is TGTGCCAGCAGCTTAGATGGGAGGCCTCAGCCCCAGCATTTT. Amino acids: CASSLDGRPQPQHF.

Written as DNA, the CDR3 is TGTGCCAGCAGCAAAGTACAGGGGACAGGGGGCGGTGTGGGTCAGCCCCAGCATTTT. The encoded protein is CASSKVQGTGGGVGQPQHF. The rearrangement links TRBV21-1 to TRBJ1-5; TRBD1 is taken as the D call from the table, unchecked against the DNA. TRBV21-1 is labeled a pseudogene. This CDR3 has 19 amino acids.

The chain carries TRBV18 and TRBJ2-3; TRBD2 aligns across 8 bases. This CDR3 region has 19 residues. Trimming at V came to 3 bases and at J to 0 bases, leaving 14 bases not matched to a gene. The germline V gene has CDR1 KGHSH and CDR2 LQKENI. The CDR3 sequence: CASSPRLRLAQHSTDTQYF. The CDR3 DNA reads as TGTGCCAGCTCACCTCGCCTCAGACTAGCGCAACATAGCACAGATACGCAGTATTTT.

In DNA, the CDR3 is TGTGCCAGCAGAGAAGCGGGGGGGCGCGAGCAGTACTTC. Protein sequence: CASREAGGREQYF. The genes are TRBV3-1 (or the pseudogene TRBV3-2) and TRBJ2-7; 10 nucleotides line up with TRBD2. The CDR3 is 13 amino acids. The trim removed 6 bases at V and 6 bases at J, leaving 5 bases unmatched. Germline loops: CDR1 LGHDT, CDR2 YNNKEL (reference sequence).

The chain uses TRBV6-5 and TRBJ1-1, with 8 bases lining up with TRBD1. The CDR3 sequence is 15 residues long. In germline, CDR1 is MNHEY, CDR2 SVGAGI. The junction had 6 bases not matched to a gene; V was cut back by 2 bases and J by 4 bases. For the CDR3, the DNA is TGTGCCAGCAGTTACGGGACAGGATTAATCACTGAAGCTTTCTTT. This sequence encodes CASSYGTGLITEAFF.

The chain has TRBV7-9 and TRBJ2-5; 9 bases map to TRBD2. CDR1 SEHNR and CDR2 FQNEAQ come from the germline V gene (reference sequence). The CDR3 is made up of 13 amino acids. Trimming took 5 bases from V and 5 from J; bases not matched to a gene: 3. CDR3 DNA: TGTGCCAGCAGCCCGACTAGCGGCGAGACCCAGTACTTC. Residues: CASSPTSGETQYF.